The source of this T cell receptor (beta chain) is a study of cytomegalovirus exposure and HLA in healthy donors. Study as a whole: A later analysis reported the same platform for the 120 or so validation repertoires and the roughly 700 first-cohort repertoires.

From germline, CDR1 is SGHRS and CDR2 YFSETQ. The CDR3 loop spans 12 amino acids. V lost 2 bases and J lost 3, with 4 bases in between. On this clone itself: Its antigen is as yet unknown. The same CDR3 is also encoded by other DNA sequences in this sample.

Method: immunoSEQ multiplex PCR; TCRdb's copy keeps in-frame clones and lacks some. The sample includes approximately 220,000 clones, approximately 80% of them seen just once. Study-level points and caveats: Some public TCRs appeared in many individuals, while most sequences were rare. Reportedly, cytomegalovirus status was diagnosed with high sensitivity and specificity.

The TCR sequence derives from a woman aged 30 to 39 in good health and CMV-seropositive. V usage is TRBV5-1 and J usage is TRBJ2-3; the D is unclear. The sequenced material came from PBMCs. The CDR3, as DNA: TGCGCCAGCAGCTTTTCGACAGATACGCAGTATTTT. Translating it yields CASSFSTDTQYF.